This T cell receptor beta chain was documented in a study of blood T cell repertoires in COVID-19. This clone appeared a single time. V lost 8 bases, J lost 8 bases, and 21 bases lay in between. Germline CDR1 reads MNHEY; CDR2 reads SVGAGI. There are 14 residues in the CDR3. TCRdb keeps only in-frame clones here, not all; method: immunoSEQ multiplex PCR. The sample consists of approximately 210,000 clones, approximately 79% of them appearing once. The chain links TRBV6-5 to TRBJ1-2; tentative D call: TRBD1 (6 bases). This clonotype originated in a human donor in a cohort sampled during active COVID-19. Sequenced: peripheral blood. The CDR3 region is CASGRAGDWRGYTF. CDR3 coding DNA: TGTGCCAGCGGTAGGGCAGGGGATTGGCGGGGCTACACCTTC.